This entry concerns a single T cell receptor beta chain. Antigen: not known. Donors consisted of healthy bone marrow donors. Deletions cut 4 bases from V and 8 bases from J, with 11 bases between. CDR1 and CDR2 (germline): MNHEY, SMNVEV (reference sequence). This CDR3 contains 12 residues. This sample was included in a study of cytomegalovirus exposure and HLA in healthy donors. Whole-study results and caveats: Some segments of the V type, notably TRBV6-2 and TRBV6-3, were excluded as indistinguishable. Researchers reported in a later analysis that common viral pathogens appeared linked to several top clusters. In an earlier analysis, about 87% or about 30%: the productive usage of most TCR beta V segments.

Primers: 60 Vbeta forward and 13 Jbeta reverse. Data came from immunoSEQ multiplex PCR; TCRdb stores just in-frame clones and leaves some out. The sample carries 150,000 to 200,000 clones, around 73% recorded once. The receptor's source is a male donor in good health and CMV-seronegative. V usage is TRBV27 and J usage is TRBJ1-2, with D possibly TRBD1 on 5 matching bases. The sequenced sample consisted of PBMCs. This chain's CDR3 is CASSSRAAGYTF. CDR3 nucleotide sequence: TGTGCCAGCAGTTCCAGGGCGGCGGGCTACACCTTC.